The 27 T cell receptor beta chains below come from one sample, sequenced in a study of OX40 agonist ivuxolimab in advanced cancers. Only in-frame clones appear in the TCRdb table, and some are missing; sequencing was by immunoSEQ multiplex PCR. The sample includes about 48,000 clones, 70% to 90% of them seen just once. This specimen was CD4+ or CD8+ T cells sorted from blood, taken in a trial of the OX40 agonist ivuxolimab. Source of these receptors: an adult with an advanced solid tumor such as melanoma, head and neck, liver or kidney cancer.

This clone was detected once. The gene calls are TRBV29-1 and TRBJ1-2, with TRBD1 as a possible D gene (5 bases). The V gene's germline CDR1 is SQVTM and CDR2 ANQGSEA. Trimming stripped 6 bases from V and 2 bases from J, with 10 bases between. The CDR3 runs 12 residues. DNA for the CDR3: TGCAGCGTACTCGGGGACAACTATGGCTACACCTTC. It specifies CSVLGDNYGYTF. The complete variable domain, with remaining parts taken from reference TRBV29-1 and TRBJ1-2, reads SAVISQKPSRDICQRGTSLTIQCQVDSQVTMMFWYRQQPGQSLTLIATANQGSEATYESGFVIDKFPISRPNLTFSTLTVSNMSPEDSSIYLCSVLGDNYGYTFGSGTRLTVV.

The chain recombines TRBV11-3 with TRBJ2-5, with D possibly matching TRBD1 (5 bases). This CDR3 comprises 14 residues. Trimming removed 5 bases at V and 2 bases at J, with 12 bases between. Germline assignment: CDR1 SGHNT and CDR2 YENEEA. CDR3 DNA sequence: TGTGCCAGCAGCGTTAGGGGCCAACAAGAGACCCAGTACTTC. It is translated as CASSVRGQQETQYF.

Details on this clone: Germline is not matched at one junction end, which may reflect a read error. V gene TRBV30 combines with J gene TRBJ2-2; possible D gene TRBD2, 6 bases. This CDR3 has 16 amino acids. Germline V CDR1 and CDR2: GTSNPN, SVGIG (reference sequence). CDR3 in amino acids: CAWEDGTPFNTGKLFF. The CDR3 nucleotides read TGTGCCTGGGAAGACGGGACTCCATTTAACACCGGGAAGCTGTTTTTT.

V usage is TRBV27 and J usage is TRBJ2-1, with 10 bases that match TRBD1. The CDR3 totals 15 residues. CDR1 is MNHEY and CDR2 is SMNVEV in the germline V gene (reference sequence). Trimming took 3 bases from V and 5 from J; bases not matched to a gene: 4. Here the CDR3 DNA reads TGTGCCAGCAGTTTGGGACAGGGGAGCCACAATGAGCAGTTCTTC. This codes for CASSLGQGSHNEQFF.

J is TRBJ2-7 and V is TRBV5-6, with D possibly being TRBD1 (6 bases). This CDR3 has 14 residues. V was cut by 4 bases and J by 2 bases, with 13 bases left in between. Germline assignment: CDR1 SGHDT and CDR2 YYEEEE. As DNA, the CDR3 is TGTGCCAGCAGCATACCTGGGACAACCTACGAGCAGTACTTC. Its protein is CASSIPGTTYEQYF.

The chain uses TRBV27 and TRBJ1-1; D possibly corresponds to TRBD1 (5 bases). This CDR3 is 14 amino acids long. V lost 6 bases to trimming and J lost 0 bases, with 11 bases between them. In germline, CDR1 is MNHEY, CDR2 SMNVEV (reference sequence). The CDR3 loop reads CASSPLGVNTEAFF. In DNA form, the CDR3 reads TGTGCCAGCAGCCCCCTGGGGGTGAACACTGAAGCTTTCTTT.

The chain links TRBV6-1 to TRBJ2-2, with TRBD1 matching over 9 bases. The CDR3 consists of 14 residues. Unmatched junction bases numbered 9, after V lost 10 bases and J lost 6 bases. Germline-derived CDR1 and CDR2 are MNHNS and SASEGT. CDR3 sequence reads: CAIQWGQGSGELFF. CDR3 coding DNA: TGTGCCATACAGTGGGGACAGGGCTCCGGGGAGCTGTTTTTT.

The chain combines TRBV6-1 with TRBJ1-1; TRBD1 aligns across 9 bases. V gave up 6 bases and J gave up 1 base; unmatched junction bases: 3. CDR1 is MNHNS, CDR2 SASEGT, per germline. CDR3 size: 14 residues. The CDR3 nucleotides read TGTGCCAGCAGCCGACAGGGGGAGAACACTGAAGCTTTCTTT. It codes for CASSRQGENTEAFF.

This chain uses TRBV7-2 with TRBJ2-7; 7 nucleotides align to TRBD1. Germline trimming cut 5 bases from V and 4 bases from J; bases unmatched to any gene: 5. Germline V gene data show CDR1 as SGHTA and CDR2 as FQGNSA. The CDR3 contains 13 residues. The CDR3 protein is CASSGGQMYEQYF. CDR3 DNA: TGTGCCAGCAGCGGGGGACAGATGTACGAGCAGTACTTC. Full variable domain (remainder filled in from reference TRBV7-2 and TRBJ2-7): GAGVSQSPSNKVTEKGKDVELRCDPISGHTALYWYRQSLGQGLEFLIYFQGNSAPDKSGLPSDRFSAERTGGSVSTLTIQRTQQEDSAVYLCASSGGQMYEQYFGPGTRLTVT.

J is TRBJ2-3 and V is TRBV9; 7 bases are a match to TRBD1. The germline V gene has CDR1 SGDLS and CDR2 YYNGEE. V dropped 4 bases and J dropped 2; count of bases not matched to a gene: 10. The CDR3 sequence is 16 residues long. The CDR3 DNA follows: TGTGCCAGCAGCCTCTCGACAGGGATTGTCACAGATACGCAGTATTTT. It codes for CASSLSTGIVTDTQYF.

CDR3 in amino acids: CASSEAETGTYNEQFF. Written as DNA, the CDR3 is TGTGCCAGCAGTGAAGCCGAGACAGGGACCTACAATGAGCAGTTCTTC. V gene TRBV6-1 combines with J gene TRBJ2-1; 7 bases agree with TRBD1. The CDR3 has 16 residues. The J segment lost 2 bases and the V segment lost 0 bases, leaving 4 bases of the junction unmatched. Germline V gene data show CDR1 as MNHNS and CDR2 as SASEGT.

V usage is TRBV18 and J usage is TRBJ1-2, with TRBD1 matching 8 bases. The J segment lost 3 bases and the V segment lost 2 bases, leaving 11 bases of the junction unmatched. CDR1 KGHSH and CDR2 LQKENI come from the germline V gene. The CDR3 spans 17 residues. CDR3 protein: CASSPGIRGHDDYGYTF. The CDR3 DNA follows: TGTGCCAGCTCACCAGGGATCAGGGGGCACGATGACTATGGCTACACCTTC. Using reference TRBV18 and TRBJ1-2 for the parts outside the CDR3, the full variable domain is NAGVMQNPRHLVRRRGQEARLRCSPMKGHSHVYWYRQLPEEGLKFMVYLQKENIIDESGMPKERFSAEFPKEGPSILRIQQVVRGDSAAYFCASSPGIRGHDDYGYTFGSGTRLTVV.

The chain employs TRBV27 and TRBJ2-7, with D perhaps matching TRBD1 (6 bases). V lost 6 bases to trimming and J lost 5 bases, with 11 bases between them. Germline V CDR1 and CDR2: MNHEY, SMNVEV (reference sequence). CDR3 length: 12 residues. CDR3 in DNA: TGTGCCAGCAGCCCACCAGGGGACGAGCAGTACTTC. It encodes CASSPPGDEQYF.

CDR3 sequence reads: CASSLLAGGPGPTNTGELFF. CDR3 nucleotides: TGTGCCAGCAGCTTATTAGCGGGGGGCCCGGGTCCCACGAACACCGGGGAGCTGTTTTTT. The chain joins TRBV5-4 to TRBJ2-2, with 10 positions matching TRBD2. Germline V gene sequence: CDR1 SGHNT, CDR2 YYREEE (reference sequence). This CDR3 has 20 amino acids. V trimming: 2 bases; J trimming: 0 bases; junction bases outside the gene matches: 13.

The CDR3 here is CASSPGAETQYF. CDR3 bases: TGTGCCAGCAGTCCAGGGGCGGAGACCCAGTACTTC. This rearrangement joins TRBV25-1 to TRBJ2-5; tentatively, D is TRBD1 (6 bases). The CDR3 sequence is 12 residues long. Trimming took off 5 bases at V and 5 bases at J, with 9 bases between the two ends. CDR1 is MGHDK, CDR2 SYGVNS, per germline.

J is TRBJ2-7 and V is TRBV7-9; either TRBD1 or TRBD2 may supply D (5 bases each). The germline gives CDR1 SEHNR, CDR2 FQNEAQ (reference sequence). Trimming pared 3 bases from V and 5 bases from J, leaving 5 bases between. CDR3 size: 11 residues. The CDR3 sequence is CASSLGDEQYF. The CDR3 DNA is TGTGCCAGCAGCTTGGGGGACGAGCAGTACTTC.

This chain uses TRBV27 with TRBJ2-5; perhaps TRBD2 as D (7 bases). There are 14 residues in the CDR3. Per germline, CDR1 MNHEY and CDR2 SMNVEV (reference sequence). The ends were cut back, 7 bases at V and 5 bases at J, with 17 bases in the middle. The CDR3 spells CASKHGGPGETQYF. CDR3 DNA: TGTGCCAGCAAGCACGGGGGGCCGGGCGAGACCCAGTACTTC.

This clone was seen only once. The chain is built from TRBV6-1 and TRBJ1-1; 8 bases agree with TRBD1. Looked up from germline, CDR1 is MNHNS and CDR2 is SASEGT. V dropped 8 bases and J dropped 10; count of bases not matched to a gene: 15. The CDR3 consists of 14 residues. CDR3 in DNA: TGTGCCAGCCGCGAACCGGGACAGGTAGTTGGAGCTTTCTTT. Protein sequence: CASREPGQVVGAFF.

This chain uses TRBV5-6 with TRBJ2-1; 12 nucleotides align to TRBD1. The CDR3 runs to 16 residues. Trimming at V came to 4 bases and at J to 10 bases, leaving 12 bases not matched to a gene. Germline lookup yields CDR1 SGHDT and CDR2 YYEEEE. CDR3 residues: CASSPGTGGAVWEQFF. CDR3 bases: TGTGCCAGCAGCCCGGGGACAGGGGGCGCCGTCTGGGAGCAGTTCTTC.

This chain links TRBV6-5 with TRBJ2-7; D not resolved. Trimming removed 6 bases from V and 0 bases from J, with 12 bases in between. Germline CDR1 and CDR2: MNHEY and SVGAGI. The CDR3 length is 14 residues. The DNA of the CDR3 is TGTGCCAGCAGGTTGGGTTACAGCTCCTACGAGCAGTACTTC. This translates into CASRLGYSSYEQYF.

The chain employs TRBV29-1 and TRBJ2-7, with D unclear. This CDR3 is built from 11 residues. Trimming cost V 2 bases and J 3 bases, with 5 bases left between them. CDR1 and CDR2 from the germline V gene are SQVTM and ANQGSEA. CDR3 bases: TGCAGCGTTGAAAACAGCTACGAGCAGTACTTC. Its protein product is CSVENSYEQYF.

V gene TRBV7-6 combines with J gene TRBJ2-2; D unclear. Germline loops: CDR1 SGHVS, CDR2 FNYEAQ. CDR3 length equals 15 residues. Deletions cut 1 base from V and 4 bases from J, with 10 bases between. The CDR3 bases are TGTGCCAGCAGCTTAGATTTGGGTCTCACCGGGGAGCTGTTTTTT. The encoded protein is CASSLDLGLTGELFF.

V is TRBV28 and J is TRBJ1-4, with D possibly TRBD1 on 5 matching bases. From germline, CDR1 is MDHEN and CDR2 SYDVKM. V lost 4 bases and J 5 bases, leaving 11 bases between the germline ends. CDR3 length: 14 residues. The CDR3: CASSSGTANEKLFF. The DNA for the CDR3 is TGTGCCAGCAGTTCCGGGACCGCCAATGAAAAACTGTTTTTT. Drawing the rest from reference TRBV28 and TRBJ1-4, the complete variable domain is DVKVTQSSRYLVKRTGEKVFLECVQDMDHENMFWYRQDPGLGLRLIYFSYDVKMKEKGDIPEGYSVSREKKERFSLILESASTNQTSMYLCASSSGTANEKLFFGSGTQLSVL.

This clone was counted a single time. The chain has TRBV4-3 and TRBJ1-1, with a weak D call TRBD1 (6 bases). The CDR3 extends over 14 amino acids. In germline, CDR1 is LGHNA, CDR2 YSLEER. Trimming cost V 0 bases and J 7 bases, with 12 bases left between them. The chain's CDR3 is CASSQDLGADEAFF. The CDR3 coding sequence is TGCGCCAGCAGCCAAGATTTGGGGGCCGATGAAGCTTTCTTT.

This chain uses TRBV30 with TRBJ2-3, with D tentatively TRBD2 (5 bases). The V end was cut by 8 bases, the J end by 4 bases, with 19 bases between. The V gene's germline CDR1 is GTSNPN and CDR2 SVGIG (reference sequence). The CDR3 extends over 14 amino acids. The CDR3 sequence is CARNGEQAADTQYF. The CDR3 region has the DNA TGTGCCCGAAACGGGGAGCAGGCTGCAGATACGCAGTATTTT.

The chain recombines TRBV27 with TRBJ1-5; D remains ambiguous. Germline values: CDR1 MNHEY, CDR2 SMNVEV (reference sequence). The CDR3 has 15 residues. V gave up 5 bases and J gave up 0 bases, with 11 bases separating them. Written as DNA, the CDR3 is TGTGCCAGCAGTCTCGACGGATATAGCAATCAGCCCCAGCATTTT. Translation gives CASSLDGYSNQPQHF.

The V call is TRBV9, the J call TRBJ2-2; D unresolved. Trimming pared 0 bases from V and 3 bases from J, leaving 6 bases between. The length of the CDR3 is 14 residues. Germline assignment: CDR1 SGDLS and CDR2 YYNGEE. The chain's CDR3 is CASSVGRDTGELFF. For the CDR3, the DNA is TGTGCCAGCAGCGTAGGTCGTGACACCGGGGAGCTGTTTTTT. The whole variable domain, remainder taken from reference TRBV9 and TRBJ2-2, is DSGVTQTPKHLITATGQRVTLRCSPRSGDLSVYWYQQSLDQGLQFLIQYYNGEERAKGNILERFSAQQFPDLHSELNLSSLELGDSALYFCASSVGRDTGELFFGEGSRLTVL.